Below are 30 T cell receptor beta chains sequenced from a single sample in a study of blood T cell repertoires in COVID-19. Measured with immunoSEQ multiplex PCR; TCRdb has only the in-frame clones, and not every one. This table holds about 50,000 clones, around 87% found once. Input material: peripheral blood. The receptor set was obtained from an elderly woman with COVID-19, enrolled during active disease.

This clone was observed a single time. The chain carries TRBV4-1 and TRBJ2-4, with a possible D match to TRBD1 (5 bases). V was shortened by 0 bases and J by 0 bases, with 9 bases between the two germline ends. The germline V gene encodes CDR1 MGHRA and CDR2 YSYEKL. The CDR3 is 16 residues long. The CDR3 protein is CASSQDLGVAKNIQYF. CDR3 bases: TGCGCCAGCAGCCAAGATTTAGGGGTAGCCAAAAACATTCAGTACTTC.

The V call is TRBV19, the J call TRBJ2-1; 11 positions match TRBD1. Unmatched junction bases numbered 8, after V lost 6 bases and J lost 1 base. The germline V gene encodes CDR1 LNHDA and CDR2 SQIVND (reference sequence). The CDR3 is 17 amino acids. In DNA form, the CDR3 reads TGTGCCAGTAGAGGGGACAGGGGGATGAGATCCTACAATGAGCAGTTCTTC. Protein product: CASRGDRGMRSYNEQFF.

This rearrangement joins TRBV10-2 to TRBJ1-1, with 8 bases matching TRBD1. Germline CDR1 reads WSHSY; CDR2 reads SAAADI. The CDR3 loop spans 13 amino acids. V shed 7 bases and J 4 bases; nucleotides not matched to a gene: 5. DNA of the CDR3: TGCGCCAGCACCCTTACAGGGGGCACTGAAGCTTTCTTT. It codes for CASTLTGGTEAFF.

This chain connects TRBV4-1 to TRBJ2-1, with 7 bases aligning to TRBD2. J gave up 5 bases and V 4 bases, and 5 bases lay outside the gene matches. The CDR3 runs to 14 residues. Germline V CDR1 and CDR2: MGHRA, YSYEKL. CDR3 coding DNA: TGCGCCAGCAGCCGGGACTACAAAAACAATGAGCAGTTCTTC. Its translation: CASSRDYKNNEQFF.

The chain's CDR3 is CASRSTGLGEQYF. CDR3 nucleotide sequence: TGTGCCAGCCGCTCGACAGGGTTGGGTGAGCAGTACTTC. The chain recombines TRBV6-5 with TRBJ2-7; 7 bases align to TRBD1. CDR1 is MNHEY, CDR2 SVGAGI, per germline. Losses at the gene ends were 8 bases for V and 7 bases for J; bases not matched to a gene: 11. The CDR3 is 13 residues long.

This chain links TRBV7-9 with TRBJ1-4, with D possibly being TRBD1 (5 bases). The V gene lost 2 bases and the J gene lost 5 bases, with 9 bases spanning the gap. The CDR3 covers 14 residues. CDR1 is SEHNR and CDR2 is FQNEAQ in the germline V gene (reference sequence). DNA for the CDR3: TGTGCCAGCAGCTTAATGGGGCTAAATGAAAAACTGTTTTTT. Its translation: CASSLMGLNEKLFF.

The V call is TRBV7-2, the J call TRBJ1-1; D gene unclear. The CDR3 length is 13 residues. The V end lost 4 bases, the J end lost 5 bases, and 11 bases lay between the germline ends. CDR1 SGHTA and CDR2 FQGNSA come from the germline V gene. The CDR3 loop reads CASSSRTLTEAFF. As DNA, the CDR3 is TGTGCCAGCAGCTCCCGAACTCTTACTGAAGCTTTCTTT.

The gene calls are TRBV5-6 and TRBJ2-2; 7 bases are shared with TRBD2. The ends lost 7 bases at V and 2 bases at J; junction bases unmatched: 17. Germline V gene sequence: CDR1 SGHDT, CDR2 YYEEEE. CDR3 length equals 18 residues. CDR3 sequence: CASRRLGREGRNTGELFF. The DNA of the CDR3 is TGTGCCAGCCGCCGCTTGGGGAGGGAAGGCAGAAACACCGGGGAGCTGTTTTTT. The full variable domain, its missing parts supplied by reference TRBV5-6 and TRBJ2-2, is DAGVTQSPTHLIKTRGQQVTLRCSPKSGHDTVSWYQQALGQGPQFIFQYYEEEERQRGNFPDRFSGHQFPNYSSELNVNALLLGDSALYLCASRRLGREGRNTGELFFGEGSRLTVL.

The chain combines TRBV5-4 with TRBJ2-3; D unresolved. This CDR3 has 16 residues. The V end lost 3 bases, the J end lost 3 bases, and 17 bases lay between the germline ends. Germline loops: CDR1 SGHNT, CDR2 YYREEE (reference sequence). CDR3 DNA: TGTGCCAGCAGCTCTTACACCCACAGATCTACAGATACGCAGTATTTT. Translating it yields CASSSYTHRSTDTQYF.

The chain uses TRBV5-1 and TRBJ2-7; 8 bases fit TRBD2. Per germline, CDR1 SGHRS and CDR2 YFSETQ. Trimming took 1 base from V and 0 from J; bases not matched to a gene: 3. The CDR3 has 15 residues. CDR3 sequence: CASSLYAGGSYEQYF. In DNA, the CDR3 is TGCGCCAGCAGCTTGTATGCGGGGGGCTCCTACGAGCAGTACTTC. The complete variable domain, with remaining parts taken from reference TRBV5-1 and TRBJ2-7, reads KAGVTQTPRYLIKTRGQQVTLSCSPISGHRSVSWYQQTPGQGLQFLFEYFSETQRNKGNFPGRFSGRQFSNSRSEMNVSTLELGDSALYLCASSLYAGGSYEQYFGPGTRLTVT.

The chain has TRBV6-2 or TRBV6-3 and TRBJ2-7; TRBD2 agrees at 7 bases. Unmatched junction bases numbered 14, after V lost 0 bases and J lost 6 bases. The CDR3 is made up of 17 amino acids. CDR1 and CDR2 (germline): MNHEY, SVGEGT. The CDR3 region is CASSYSGGLAAAGEQYF. The CDR3 bases are TGTGCCAGCAGTTACTCCGGAGGGCTAGCGGCCGCTGGCGAGCAGTACTTC.

V and J are TRBV7-2 and TRBJ2-7; D might be TRBD1 (5 bases). V was pared by 5 bases and J by 4 bases, with 15 bases between. The V gene's germline CDR1 is SGHTA and CDR2 FQGNSA. CDR3 size: 14 residues. For the CDR3, the DNA is TGTGCCAGCAGCCACATGGGGCTGGGGTACGAGCAGTACTTC. Translated, it gives CASSHMGLGYEQYF.

This chain links TRBV27 with TRBJ2-1; 10 bases map to TRBD2. CDR3 length equals 16 residues. With 3 bases clipped from V and 8 bases from J, the junction kept 10 bases outside the gene matches. CDR1 and CDR2 from the germline V gene are MNHEY and SMNVEV (reference sequence). The CDR3 region has the DNA TGTGCCAGCAGTTTTTTGGGCCTAGCGGGAGCGGATGAGCAGTTCTTC. Its protein product is CASSFLGLAGADEQFF.

The rearrangement joins TRBV4-2 to TRBJ2-7; 10 nucleotides match TRBD1. CDR1 LGHNA and CDR2 YNFKEQ come from the germline V gene. CDR3 length: 15 amino acids. With 1 base clipped from V and 7 bases from J, the junction kept 7 bases outside the gene matches. The CDR3 DNA sequence: TGTGCCAGCAGCCAAGTAGGGACAGGGGCAGGAGAGCAGTACTTC. Amino acids: CASSQVGTGAGEQYF.

In regard to this clone: One end of the junction fails to match germline, which may point to a read error. The rearrangement joins TRBV7-7 to TRBJ2-5, with D unresolved. Germline lookup yields CDR1 SSHAT and CDR2 FNYEAQ (reference sequence). The CDR3 is made up of 17 amino acids. CDR3 sequence: CASSLEANPPPPETQYF. The CDR3 DNA reads as TGTGCTAGCAGCTTAGAAGCCAACCCTCCCCCCCCGGAGACCCAGTACTTC. Full variable domain (rest looked up from reference TRBV7-7 and TRBJ2-5): GAGVSQSPRYKVTKRGQDVTLRCDPISSHATLYWYQQALGQGPEFLTYFNYEAQPDKSGLPSDRFSAERPEGSISTLTIQRTEQRDSAMYRCASSLEANPPPPETQYFGPGTRLLVL.

This clone was seen once. CDR3 in amino acids: CASSLGLARHEQFF. CDR3 coding DNA: TGTGCCAGCAGCTTGGGGCTAGCGCGGCATGAGCAGTTCTTC. V usage is TRBV5-4 and J usage is TRBJ2-1; D is possibly TRBD2 (6 bases). The CDR3 totals 14 residues. V dropped 0 bases and J dropped 8 bases, with 12 bases sitting between them. CDR1 and CDR2 (germline): SGHNT, YYREEE (reference sequence).

The chain is built from TRBV6-5 and TRBJ1-2; 9 bases map to TRBD1. This CDR3 is 14 amino acids long. J lost 3 bases, V lost 5 bases, and 4 bases had no gene match. Germline values: CDR1 MNHEY, CDR2 SVGAGI. Here the CDR3 reads CASSRTGAHYGYTF. The DNA of the CDR3 is TGTGCCAGCAGTAGGACAGGGGCCCACTATGGCTACACCTTC.

This rearrangement joins TRBV20-1 to TRBJ1-6; D is unresolved. The germline gives CDR1 DFQATT, CDR2 SNEGSKA (reference sequence). The V end lost 3 bases, the J end lost 5 bases, and 2 bases lay between the germline ends. The CDR3 is 11 residues long. CDR3 sequence: CSASDNSPLHF. CDR3 sequence (DNA): TGCAGTGCTAGCGATAATTCACCCCTCCACTTT.

The chain carries TRBV28 and TRBJ2-7; a possible D gene is TRBD1 (6 bases). The germline CDR1 and CDR2 sequences are MDHEN and SYDVKM. This CDR3 has 16 amino acids. The V and J ends lost 3 bases and 5 bases respectively, with 20 bases between them. The CDR3 loop reads CASSFHREGASHEQYF. In nucleotides, the CDR3 is TGTGCCAGCAGTTTCCACAGGGAAGGTGCATCCCACGAGCAGTACTTC.

The chain has TRBV5-1 and TRBJ1-3; tentative D call: TRBD1 (5 bases). The CDR3 consists of 15 residues. V was clipped by 3 bases and J by 0 bases, with 10 bases between them. Germline V lookup: CDR1 SGHRS, CDR2 YFSETQ. CDR3 sequence (DNA): TGCGCCAGCAGCTCTCAGACAGCCTCTGGAAACACCATATATTTT. It translates to CASSSQTASGNTIYF.

The V gene is TRBV3-1 (or the pseudogene TRBV3-2), the J gene TRBJ1-4; 7 bases agree with TRBD1. V shed 1 base and J 2 bases; nucleotides not matched to a gene: 1. CDR1 and CDR2 (germline): LGHDT, YNNKEL (reference sequence). The CDR3 totals 15 residues. CDR3 in DNA: TGTGCCAGCAGCCAAGCGGGACAGACTAATGAAAAACTGTTTTTT. Protein: CASSQAGQTNEKLFF.

CDR3 coding DNA: TGTGCCAGCAGCGCGGGACTAGCGGGTGAAGAGTACTTC. It codes for CASSAGLAGEEYF. The genes are TRBV11-2 and TRBJ2-7; 12 nucleotides match TRBD2. The CDR3 is 13 amino acids. Germline V gene sequence: CDR1 SGHAT, CDR2 FQNNGV. V shed 5 bases, J shed 11 bases, and the junction held 7 bases outside the gene matches.

This clone appeared once. The J gene is TRBJ2-7, the V gene TRBV28, with 12 bases matching TRBD2. The CDR3 has 15 residues. With V trimmed by 5 bases and J by 2 bases, 4 bases remained unmatched. CDR1 and CDR2 (germline): MDHEN, SYDVKM. CDR3: CASSPRLAGAYEQYF. CDR3 nucleotides: TGTGCCAGCAGTCCCCGACTAGCGGGGGCCTACGAGCAGTACTTC. The full variable domain, with the rest looked up from reference TRBV28 and TRBJ2-7, is DVKVTQSSRYLVKRTGEKVFLECVQDMDHENMFWYRQDPGLGLRLIYFSYDVKMKEKGDIPEGYSVSREKKERFSLILESASTNQTSMYLCASSPRLAGAYEQYFGPGTRLTVT.

V usage is TRBV6-2 or TRBV6-3 and J usage is TRBJ2-7, with TRBD2 as a possible D gene (6 bases). The CDR3 is 14 residues long. Germline lookup yields CDR1 MNHEY and CDR2 SVGEGT. Trimming took 1 base from V and 2 from J, leaving 9 bases between them. CDR3 nucleotide sequence: TGTGCCAGCAGTTACTGGGGCGGGGCCTACGAGCAGTACTTC. Amino acids: CASSYWGGAYEQYF.

J is TRBJ2-1 and V is TRBV19; D might be TRBD2 (6 bases). CDR1 and CDR2 from the germline V gene are LNHDA and SQIVND (reference sequence). The V and J ends lost 3 bases and 4 bases respectively, with 13 bases between them. This CDR3 comprises 15 residues. This chain's CDR3 is CASSIRGGTYNEQFF. The DNA of the CDR3 is TGTGCCAGTAGTATCCGGGGAGGAACTTACAATGAGCAGTTCTTC.

V is TRBV3-1 (or the pseudogene TRBV3-2) and J is TRBJ1-3, with 7 bases aligning to TRBD1. V was clipped by 3 bases and J by 5 bases; unmatched bases: 10. The CDR3 has 16 amino acids. The germline V gene encodes CDR1 LGHDT and CDR2 YNNKEL (reference sequence). Here the CDR3 reads CASSQMGQTGRNTIYF. The CDR3 DNA reads as TGTGCCAGCAGCCAGATGGGACAGACAGGGAGAAACACCATATATTTT.

This chain uses TRBV19 with TRBJ1-2; the D is unclear. Deletions cut 0 bases from V and 2 bases from J, with 10 bases between. Per the germline V gene, CDR1 is LNHDA and CDR2 is SQIVND (reference sequence). The CDR3 has 15 residues. CDR3 nucleotide sequence: TGTGCCAGTAGTATAGATGGCGGCCGCAACTATGGCTACACCTTC. As protein: CASSIDGGRNYGYTF.

This clone was observed a handful of times. This chain links TRBV18 with TRBJ1-2, with D perhaps matching TRBD1 (5 bases). Germline V CDR1 and CDR2: KGHSH, LQKENI. The ends were cut back, 6 bases at V and 2 bases at J, with 16 bases in the middle. The CDR3 length is 15 residues. The DNA of the CDR3 is TGTGCCAGCTCTCATAACAGGCCCTCAAACTATGGCTACACCTTC. Translating it yields CASSHNRPSNYGYTF. Full variable domain (outside the CDR3, taken from reference TRBV18 and TRBJ1-2): NAGVMQNPRHLVRRRGQEARLRCSPMKGHSHVYWYRQLPEEGLKFMVYLQKENIIDESGMPKERFSAEFPKEGPSILRIQQVVRGDSAAYFCASSHNRPSNYGYTFGSGTRLTVV.

This clone was seen once. The gene calls are TRBV27 and TRBJ2-3, with D possibly matching TRBD1 (7 bases). The germline V and J ends were trimmed by 5 bases and 0 bases, with 15 bases remaining between them. This CDR3 has 16 residues. In germline, CDR1 is MNHEY, CDR2 SMNVEV (reference sequence). CDR3 coding DNA: TGTGCCAGCAGTCCGCGGGACAGCCTAAGCACAGATACGCAGTATTTT. It is translated as CASSPRDSLSTDTQYF.

The gene calls are TRBV28 and TRBJ1-6; no clear D gene. This CDR3 region has 14 residues. Looked up from germline, CDR1 is MDHEN and CDR2 is SYDVKM. The V gene lost 3 bases and the J gene lost 5 bases, with 8 bases spanning the gap. DNA of the CDR3: TGTGCCAGCAGTTTCGTAACAAATAATTCACCCCTCCACTTT. Its translation: CASSFVTNNSPLHF.